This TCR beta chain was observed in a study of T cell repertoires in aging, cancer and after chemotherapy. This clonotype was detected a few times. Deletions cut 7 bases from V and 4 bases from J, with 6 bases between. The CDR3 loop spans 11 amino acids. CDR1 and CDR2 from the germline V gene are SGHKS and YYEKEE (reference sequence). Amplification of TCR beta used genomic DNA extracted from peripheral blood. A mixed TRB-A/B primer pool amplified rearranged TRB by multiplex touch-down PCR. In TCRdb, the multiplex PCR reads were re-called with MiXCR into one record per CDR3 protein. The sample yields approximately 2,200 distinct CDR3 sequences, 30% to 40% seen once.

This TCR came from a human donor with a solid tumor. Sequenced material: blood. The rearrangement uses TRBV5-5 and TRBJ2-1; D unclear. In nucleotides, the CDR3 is TGTGCCAGCGTTAGTTACAATGAGCAGTTCTTC. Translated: CASVSYNEQFF.